A selection of T cell receptor beta chains follows, all from one sample in a study of neurological immune-mediated disorders. TCRdb re-called the 5' RACE reads with MiXCR, one entry per CDR3 protein. The table includes 85,000 to 90,000 distinct CDR3 sequences, around 3.5% detected once. The source material was PBMCs. The source of these receptors is a woman aged 45-60 years with multiple sclerosis. Both conserved end residues are part of each CDR3. A D gene is named only where the DNA matches it firmly. Clone size, where shown, is once, few, many, or a class for clones that have expanded.

>TRBJ2-3|15|NA|many|TRBV5-1
CASSPSPRGADTQYF
TGCGCCAGCAGTCCCTCCCCCCGAGGGGCAGATACGCAGTATTTT
>TRBJ2-1|15|TRBD2|many|TRBV7-9
CASSLGGGAYNEQFF
TGTGCCAGCAGCTTAGGCGGGGGGGCCTACAATGAGCAGTTCTTC
>TRBJ1-2|15|NA|many|TRBV27
CASRGLPGPNYGYTF
TGTGCCAGCAGGGGGCTTCCCGGACCCAACTATGGCTACACCTTC
>TRBJ2-3|17|TRBD2|NA|TRBV3-1
CASSQDLAGGSTDTQYF
TGTGCCAGCAGCCAAGACCTAGCGGGGGGGAGCACAGATACGCAGTATTTT
>TRBJ1-2|16|TRBD1|many|TRBV12-3/TRBV12-4
CASSFLRPGQGNGYTF
TGTGCCAGCAGTTTTTTACGTCCGGGACAGGGTAATGGCTACACCTTC
>TRBJ2-5|15|TRBD1|many|TRBV7-2
CASSLGGTDQETQYF
TGTGCCAGCAGCTTAGGGGGGACAGACCAAGAGACCCAGTACTTC
>TRBJ2-3|15|TRBD1|many|TRBV12-3/TRBV12-4
CASSLRQGRTDTQYF
TGTGCCAGCAGTCTCAGACAGGGTCGGACAGATACGCAGTATTTT
>TRBJ2-7|13|NA|many|TRBV12-3/TRBV12-4
CASSPWDSYEQYF
TGTGCCAGCTCTCCCTGGGACTCCTACGAGCAGTACTTC
>TRBJ1-3|15|TRBD1|many|TRBV5-5
CASSNTGVLRNTIYF
TGTGCCAGCAGCAATACAGGGGTTCTAAGAAACACCATATATTTT
>TRBJ2-4|14|TRBD1|many|TRBV20-1
CSARPQGAWGIQYF
TGCAGTGCTAGGCCTCAGGGGGCGTGGGGCATTCAGTACTTC
>TRBJ1-6|12|NA|many|TRBV5-1
CASSPGWSPLHF
TGCGCCAGCAGCCCAGGGTGGTCACCCCTCCACTTT
>TRBJ1-2|18|TRBD1|many|TRBV20-1
CSARDPPGQGVIDWSYTF
TGCAGTGCTAGAGATCCCCCGGGACAGGGGGTAATAGATTGGAGCTACACCTTC
>TRBJ1-5|15|NA|many|TRBV2
CASSVAGFSNQPQHF
TGTGCCAGCAGTGTGGCGGGATTTAGCAATCAGCCCCAGCATTTT
>TRBJ1-1|14|NA|many|TRBV5-1
CASSSIEGNTEAFF
TGCGCCAGCAGCTCGATTGAAGGGAACACTGAAGCTTTCTTT
>TRBJ1-2|12|NA|many|TRBV15
CATSRDHYGYTF
TGTGCCACCAGCAGGGACCACTATGGCTACACCTTC
>TRBJ2-3|14|TRBD2|NA|TRBV7-6
CASSLTGGLDTQYF
TGTGCCAGCAGCTTAACGGGGGGTCTTGATACGCAGTATTTT
>TRBJ2-3|15|NA|many|TRBV12-3/TRBV12-4
CASSQGGPGADTQYF
TGTGCCAGCAGCCAGGGGGGCCCAGGTGCAGATACGCAGTATTTT
>TRBJ2-1|15|TRBD2|many|TRBV4-2
CASSQAGTTFGEQFF
TGTGCCAGCAGCCAAGCCGGGACTACCTTCGGGGAGCAGTTCTTC
>TRBJ1-2|14|NA|many|TRBV20-1
CSAYHDTSRYGYTF
TGCAGTGCTTACCACGACACCTCCCGCTATGGCTACACCTTC
>TRBJ2-7|14|TRBD2|many|TRBV7-2
CASSFAGGTYEQYF
TGTGCCAGCAGCTTTGCGGGGGGTACCTACGAGCAGTACTTC
>TRBJ2-7|13|NA|many|TRBV6-2/TRBV6-3
CASSQIQSYEQYF
TGTGCCAGCAGTCAAATCCAATCCTACGAGCAGTACTTC
>TRBJ1-1|16|NA|NA|TRBV5-6
CASSFLTRARDTEAFF
TGTGCCAGCAGCTTCTTAACCAGGGCCAGGGACACTGAAGCTTTCTTT
>TRBJ1-6|13|NA|many|TRBV12-3/TRBV12-4
CASSSNGNSPLHF
TGTGCCAGCAGCAGCAACGGCAATTCACCCCTCCACTTT
>TRBJ2-7|16|TRBD2|many|TRBV7-9
CASSSAYGGGPYEQYF
TGTGCCAGCAGCTCGGCCTATGGCGGGGGGCCGTACGAGCAGTACTTC
>TRBJ2-7|14|TRBD2|many|TRBV5-1
CASSVLAGDVEQYF
TGCGCCAGCAGCGTTCTAGCGGGGGACGTAGAGCAGTACTTC
>TRBJ1-5|17|NA|many|TRBV6-6
CASSYHQAGVSNQPQHF
TGTGCCAGCAGTTACCACCAGGCGGGGGTGAGCAATCAGCCCCAGCATTTT
>TRBJ1-2|13|NA|many|TRBV5-1
CASSFGLDRSYTF
TGCGCCAGCAGCTTTGGCCTAGACAGGAGCTACACCTTC
>TRBJ2-2|17|TRBD2|NA|TRBV20-1
CSARDLAGGLNTGELFF
TGCAGTGCTAGAGATCTAGCGGGGGGTCTCAACACCGGGGAGCTGTTTTTT